The rows below give T cell receptor beta chains drawn from one sample of a study of control samples from healthy donors and cancer patients. Produced via immunoSEQ multiplex PCR; TCRdb's table is partial and in-frame only. The sample holds 120,000 or so clones; around 96% are singletons and the top ten take roughly 4%. Sequencing input: blood. All receptors derive from a man aged 25-45 years in good health. CDR3s include the opening cysteine and the closing phenylalanine or tryptophan. D genes are given only for firm matches. A row's size may be missing; if present it is once, few, many or a size class.

>TRBD1|TRBV9|TRBJ2-2|.
TGTGCCAGCAGCGTAGCGCCGGGGACAGGGAGTTCCGGGGAGCTGTTTTTT
CASSVAPGTGSSGELFF
>TRBD2|TRBV7-2|TRBJ2-5|few
TGTGCCAGCAGCCAGGGCCCTAGCGGGGGATTGGAGACCCAGTACTTC
CASSQGPSGGLETQYF
>TRBD1|TRBV3-1/TRBV3-2|TRBJ1-5|.
TGTGCCAGCAGCCAAGATAGGGTAAGGTGTCAGGGGGCGCCTCAGCCCCAGCATTTT
CASSQDRVRCQGAPQPQHF
>.|TRBV21-1|TRBJ2-2|.
TGTGCCAGCAGCACCATCAACCGGGATAACACCGGGGAGCTGTTTTTT
CASSTINRDNTGELFF
>TRBD1|TRBV6-1|TRBJ1-6|once
TGTGCCAGCAGTGAAACAGGGGGCCCTAATTCACCCCTCCACTTT
CASSETGGPNSPLHF
>.|TRBV4-3|TRBJ2-1|.
TGCGCCAGCAGCCAAGAAATCGGGGGGCTTTACAATGAGCAGTTCTTC
CASSQEIGGLYNEQFF
>TRBD1|TRBV4-1|TRBJ1-3|.
TGCGCCAGCAGCACCCCCGGGACAGGGCGTGGAAACACCATATATTTT
CASSTPGTGRGNTIYF
>.|TRBV4-3|TRBJ2-1|.
TGCGCCAGCAGCCAAGTGGGACTCTACTACAATGAACAGTTCTTC
CASSQVGLYYNEQFF
>TRBD1|TRBV27|TRBJ1-1|.
TGTGCCAGCAGTCGTCAGGGGGGAAACACTGAAGCTTTCTTT
CASSRQGGNTEAFF
>.|TRBV30|TRBJ2-3|.
TGTGCCTGGAGCGTGCTGGATCGAGATACGCAGTATTTT
CAWSVLDRDTQYF
>TRBD2|TRBV5-1|TRBJ2-5|.
TGCGCCAGCAGCCTGACAGTGCTAGCGGGCAATGGGGAGACCCAGTACTTC
CASSLTVLAGNGETQYF
>.|TRBV19|TRBJ2-4|.
TGTGCCAGTAGTCCCTCCGTCGGTACCAAAAACATTCAGTACTTC
CASSPSVGTKNIQYF
>.|TRBV4-3|TRBJ1-1|.
TGCGCCAGCAGCCAAGGGCGGGGGTTGAACACTGAAGCTTTCTTT
CASSQGRGLNTEAFF
>TRBD2|TRBV5-1|TRBJ2-1|.
TGCGCCAGCAGCATGTTACTAGCGGGGGCGAGAGACAATGAGCAGTTCTTC
CASSMLLAGARDNEQFF
>.|TRBV2|TRBJ2-7|.
TGTGCCAGCATAGGAGAGATAGGGGACTACGAGCAGTACTTC
CASIGEIGDYEQYF
>.|TRBV29-1|TRBJ1-2|.
TGCAGCGGTGCGGGGGGGGATGGCTACACCTTC
CSGAGGDGYTF
>TRBD1|TRBV27|TRBJ2-7|.
TGTGCCAGCGCACCCGAGGACAGGGGCCCCTACGAGCAGTACTTC
CASAPEDRGPYEQYF
>TRBD1|TRBV29-1|TRBJ2-7|.
TGCAGCGTTGGAGGACAGGCAACCTACGAGCAGTACTTC
CSVGGQATYEQYF
>TRBD1|TRBV5-1|TRBJ2-2|.
TGCGCCAGCAGCTCAGAAAGACAGGGAACCGGGGAGCTGTTTTTT
CASSSERQGTGELFF
>.|TRBV28|TRBJ2-7|.
TGTGCCAGCGGCGATATGGGATACGAGCAGTACTTC
CASGDMGYEQYF
>TRBD2|TRBV5-1|TRBJ2-3|once
TGCGCCAGCAGCTTGAGTCTAGCGGGGGGAGACACAGATACGCAGTATTTT
CASSLSLAGGDTDTQYF
>.|TRBV7-2|TRBJ1-2|.
TGTGCCAGCAGCCCATTGCTCGGGGATAGCTATGGCTACACCTTC
CASSPLLGDSYGYTF
>.|TRBV30|TRBJ1-1|.
TGTGCCTGGAAGTTGGGTCAGTTGAACACTGAAGCTTTCTTT
CAWKLGQLNTEAFF
>TRBD2|TRBV5-5|TRBJ2-5|.
TGTGCCAGCAGCTTCGTTACTAGCGGCCAAGAGACCCAGTACTTC
CASSFVTSGQETQYF
>TRBD1|TRBV6-5|TRBJ1-5|.
TGTGCCAGCAGTCTCGGACAGGGAAGGCAGCCCCAGCATTTT
CASSLGQGRQPQHF
>.|TRBV6-2/TRBV6-3|TRBJ2-3|.
TGTGCCAGCAGTTACGCGGCAGGGGCCACAGATACGCAGTATTTT
CASSYAAGATDTQYF
>.|TRBV25-1|TRBJ1-2|.
TGTGCCAGCAGTGAGGGCAGAAACTATGGCTACACCTTC
CASSEGRNYGYTF
>TRBD2|TRBV30|TRBJ2-5|.
TGTGCCTGGGATAGCGGGGGGTACCAAGAGACCCAGTACTTC
CAWDSGGYQETQYF
>.|TRBV7-9|TRBJ1-4|few
TGTGCCAGCAGCTCCGCGTCTGAAAAACTGTTTTTT
CASSSASEKLFF
>.|TRBV12-3/TRBV12-4|TRBJ1-5|.
TGTGCCAGCAGAGCGACCAATCAGCCCCAGCATTTT
CASRATNQPQHF
>.|TRBV19|TRBJ2-1|.
TGTGCCAGTAGGGCGCGGACGGGATACAATGAGCAGTTCTTC
CASRARTGYNEQFF
>TRBD1|TRBV7-2|TRBJ2-7|.
TGTGCCAGCAGCTTAGTGTCCCTTGAGGACGGGACAGGGGGCTTCGAGCAGTACTTC
CASSLVSLEDGTGGFEQYF
>.|TRBV2|TRBJ1-2|.
TGTGCCAGCAGTGATGGGAACTACTACCGCTACACCTTC
CASSDGNYYRYTF
>.|TRBV19|TRBJ1-1|.
TGTGCCAGTAGACAGGCCAACACTGAAGCTTTCTTT
CASRQANTEAFF
>TRBD1|TRBV20-1|TRBJ2-5|once
TGCAGTGCTAGTCCGGGACAGGGAAGGAGAGAGACCCAGTACTTC
CSASPGQGRRETQYF
>.|TRBV11-2|TRBJ1-1|.
TGTGCCAGCAGCGACATGCCTGAAGCTTTCTTT
CASSDMPEAFF
>.|TRBV3-1/TRBV3-2|TRBJ1-1|.
TGTGCCAGCAGCCAAGATTGGGGAGGGGCTCCTGAAGCTTTCTTT
CASSQDWGGAPEAFF
>.|TRBV7-8|TRBJ1-2|.
TGTGCCAGCAGCTTAGACAGCTATGGCTACACCTTC
CASSLDSYGYTF
>.|TRBV10-3|TRBJ2-7|.
TGTGCCATCAGTGTCAATCTAGGGGAGCAGTACTTC
CAISVNLGEQYF
>.|TRBV13|TRBJ2-1|.
TGTGCCAGCAGTTCAACAGGGAGGGCAGGGTCCTACAATGAGCAGTTCTTC
CASSSTGRAGSYNEQFF
>.|TRBV6-4|TRBJ2-1|.
TGTGCCAGCAGTGACTCTACGGGGGATTCAGCTGAGCAGTTCTTC
CASSDSTGDSAEQFF
>.|TRBV6-5|TRBJ2-6|.
TGTGCCAGCAGTTCCGGGTCCGGGGCCAACGTCCTGACTTTC
CASSSGSGANVLTF
>.|TRBV3-1/TRBV3-2|TRBJ1-1|.
TGTGCCAGCAGCCAACTCCGGGGGAACACTGAAGCTTTCTTT
CASSQLRGNTEAFF
>.|TRBV7-2|TRBJ1-2|.
TGTGCCAGCAGCCTAGGACTTCGCGTGGCGGCCTATGGCTACACCTTC
CASSLGLRVAAYGYTF
>.|TRBV15|TRBJ1-3|.
TGTGCCACCAGCAGAGTAATGGGCGCGCGCGCGGGAAACACCATATATTTT
CATSRVMGARAGNTIYF
>.|TRBV11-2|TRBJ1-1|.
TGTGCCAGCAGCTCATTGGGGACTCCAGGGCCCCCTGAAGCTTTCTTT
CASSSLGTPGPPEAFF
>.|TRBV7-9|TRBJ1-5|.
TGTGCCAGCAGTTCGACAGGAAACAATCAGCCCCAGCATTTT
CASSSTGNNQPQHF
>TRBD1|TRBV6-5|TRBJ1-1|.
TGTGCCAGCAGTTACTCGGACAGGGAGAACACTGAAGCTTTCTTT
CASSYSDRENTEAFF
>TRBD2|TRBV7-2|TRBJ2-7|.
TGTGCCAGCAGAGCGGGGGGAGGGTTATACGAGCAGTACTTC
CASRAGGGLYEQYF
>.|TRBV30|TRBJ2-7|.
TGTGCCTGGAGTGTAAGGCGGGCAGGGCACTCCTACGAGCAGTACTTC
CAWSVRRAGHSYEQYF
>.|TRBV30|TRBJ1-1|.
TGTGCCTGGAGTACTCACGGTAGGACTGAAGCTTTCTTT
CAWSTHGRTEAFF
>.|TRBV18|TRBJ2-7|once
TGTGCCAGCTCACCACCGCAGTCCTACGAGCAGTACTTC
CASSPPQSYEQYF
>.|TRBV30|TRBJ1-1|.
TGTGCCTGGAGTGTGGGGCGGGGCGCTTTCTTT
CAWSVGRGAFF
>.|TRBV19|TRBJ1-1|.
TGTGCCAGTAGTATTCGTCTGAACACTGAAGCTTTCTTT
CASSIRLNTEAFF
>TRBD2|TRBV27|TRBJ2-7|.
TGTGCCAGCAGTTTATCAGCGGGAACTTATTACGAGCAGTACTTC
CASSLSAGTYYEQYF